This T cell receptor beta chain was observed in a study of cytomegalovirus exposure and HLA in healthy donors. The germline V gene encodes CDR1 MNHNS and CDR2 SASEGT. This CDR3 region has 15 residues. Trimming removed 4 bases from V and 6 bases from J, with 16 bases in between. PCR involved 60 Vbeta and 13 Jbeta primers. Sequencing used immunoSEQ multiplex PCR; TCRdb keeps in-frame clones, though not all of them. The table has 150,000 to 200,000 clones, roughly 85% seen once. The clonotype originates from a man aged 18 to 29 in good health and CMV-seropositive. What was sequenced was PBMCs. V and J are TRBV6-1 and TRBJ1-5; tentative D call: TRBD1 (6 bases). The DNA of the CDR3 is TGTGCCAGCAGTGCGACTACAGGGACGGCTCAGCCCCAGCATTTT. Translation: CASSATTGTAQPQHF.